This TCR beta chain comes out of a study of shared clonotypes between healthy human individuals. Profiling relied on immunoSEQ multiplex PCR, and the TCRdb table lists in-frame clones only, not all of them. The repertoire includes a few million clones, just over 90% of them detected once, and more than 0.12% sits in the top ten. Donation came from healthy HIV-negative adults that had no recent acute infections or vaccinations. With regard to this clone: In the same sample, other DNA sequences code for this CDR3.

The CDR3 is 14 residues long. J gave up 2 bases and V 4 bases, and 4 bases lay outside the gene matches. Germline lookup yields CDR1 SGHRS and CDR2 YFSETQ. Material: naive CD4+ T cells sorted from blood. The subset here: CD45RA+ positively selected. The chain has TRBV5-1 and TRBJ2-3, with TRBD1 matching 7 bases. The TCR sequence derives from a man aged 18 to 30 in good health. CDR3 sequence reads: CASSPGTATDTQYF. CDR3 sequence (DNA): TGCGCCAGCAGCCCCGGGACAGCCACAGATACGCAGTATTTT.